Listed here is a single TCR beta chain. Antigen: not known. Measured with immunoSEQ multiplex PCR; TCRdb has only the in-frame clones, and not every one. The sample holds roughly 76,000 clones, around 78% seen once. This entry is derived from a study of memory CD4+ T cells and cytomegalovirus serostatus. Findings and limits, study-wide: A US-trained random forest predicted CMV serostatus with median AUC roughly 0.91. Each of roughly 65 CMV-associated TCRbeta sequences occurred in one to five individuals.

Germline trimming cut 4 bases from V and 9 bases from J; bases unmatched to any gene: 12. This CDR3 is 16 amino acids long. Per germline, CDR1 MNHEY and CDR2 SVGAGI. Single viable CD3+CD4+CD8-CD45RO+ cells were sorted as the memory CD4+ T cells. The sequenced sample was memory CD4+ T cells from blood. The TCR sequence derives from an adult in good health and CMV-seropositive. The V and J genes are TRBV6-5 and TRBJ1-6; 7 nucleotides align to TRBD1. CDR3 coding DNA: TGTGCCAGCAGTTCCTCAGGGGGTATGTCGCCTTCACCCCTCCACTTT. Its translation is CASSSSGGMSPSPLHF.